This TCR beta chain was identified during a study of blood T cells in healthy people across ages. Overall study context: Template switching recovered approximately one barcoded beta molecule for every two T cells.

This clonotype was recorded a few times. Its antigen is unidentified. It was with a sample-barcoded 5' primer and a J-beta primer mix that a second PCR of about 6 to 12 cycles was run. The study obtained at least 3 million CDR3-containing paired-end reads from every sample. TCRdb itself ran the 5' RACE reads through MiXCR, one entry per CDR3 protein. The repertoire holds over 550,000 distinct CDR3 sequences, with approximately 30% as singletons. Study findings and constraints: Estimates based on one million T cells were treated as lower bounds. Measured against age, TCR beta diversity per million T cells decreased in a roughly linear manner.

Trimming took off 3 bases at V and 4 bases at J, with 9 bases between the two ends. The CDR3 covers 13 residues. The germline V gene has CDR1 SGHTA and CDR2 FQGTGA. The sequence derives from a woman of 80 years or more in good health. The sequenced sample was blood. The rearrangement joins TRBV7-3 to TRBJ1-1; D unclear. CDR3 bases: TGTGCCAGCAGCTTTGACGGGAGCACTGAAGCTTTCTTT. Translated, it gives CASSFDGSTEAFF.